This T cell receptor (beta chain) was identified during a study of OX40 agonist ivuxolimab in advanced cancers. Here immunoSEQ multiplex PCR was the method, and the copy in TCRdb shows in-frame clones only, minus some. Counted here are some 80,000 clones, roughly 93% occurring once; the ten biggest clones make up 2.5% to 3%. Germline V gene lookup returns CDR1 MDHEN and CDR2 SYDVKM. V gave up 7 bases and J gave up 0 bases, with 9 bases separating them. This CDR3 region has 13 residues. The specimen was CD4+ or CD8+ T cells sorted from blood, collected in a trial of the OX40 agonist ivuxolimab. The source of this sequence is an adult with an advanced solid tumor such as melanoma, head and neck, liver or kidney cancer. This chain links TRBV28 with TRBJ1-2; no clear D. In DNA, the CDR3 is TGTGCCAGCACCAGAGGGACTAACTATGGCTACACCTTC. This gives the protein CASTRGTNYGYTF.